What follows is one T cell receptor beta chain and its context. Clones were sequenced by immunoSEQ multiplex PCR, and TCRdb holds only the in-frame ones, with some missing. The table records approximately 140,000 clones, approximately 78% of them present only once. The sample belongs to a study of blood T cell repertoires in COVID-19. V lost 4 bases to trimming and J lost 2 bases, with 8 bases between them. Germline-derived CDR1 and CDR2 are SEHNR and FQNEAQ (reference sequence). CDR3 length equals 13 residues. The gene calls are TRBV7-9 and TRBJ1-1; D not certain. Specimen: peripheral blood. The sequence came from a human donor with acute or convalescent COVID-19. The donor label of this sample is uncertain. The CDR3 region is CASSSEINTEAFF. CDR3 DNA sequence: TGTGCCAGCAGCTCTGAGATTAACACTGAAGCTTTCTTT.